The clone carrying this T cell receptor beta chain has more than one count but fewer than ten. The antigen is unknown. This entry belongs to a study of vaccination and CD4 T cells after COVID-19. An Oncomine TCR Beta short-read assay was used to sequence the DNA from cultured CD4+ T cells. TCRdb independently ran MiXCR on the PCR reads; one entry per CDR3 protein. The data show around 10,000 distinct CDR3 sequences, with 43% seen just once and about a fifth held by the top ten. Germline V lookup: CDR1 LNHDA, CDR2 SQIVND (reference sequence). CDR3 length equals 14 residues. V shed 5 bases, J shed 8 bases, and the junction held 6 bases outside the gene matches. Treatment reported: roughly 11-day PBMC culture with coronavirus spike peptide pools or control peptides (ViraFEST assay).

The sequencing input was CD4+ T cells from blood, cultured in vitro. The V call is TRBV19, the J call TRBJ1-4, with TRBD1 identical over 9 bases. The clonotype comes from a human donor who had recovered from COVID-19. The DNA for the CDR3 is TGTGCCAGTAGTCCGGGACAGGGAGGCGAAAAACTGTTTTTT. Translated: CASSPGQGGEKLFF.